These 18 T cell receptor beta chains came from one sample sequenced in a study of blood T cells in healthy people across ages. It was with a sample-barcoded 5' primer and a J-beta primer mix that a second PCR of about 7 to 12 cycles was run. MiXCR, applied by TCRdb to the 5' RACE reads, yields one record per CDR3 protein. The table has 1.5 million to 2 million distinct CDR3 sequences, approximately 40% seen once. Sample: blood. The receptors come from a human donor in good health.

This clonotype has just a few counts. J is TRBJ1-2 and V is TRBV29-1, with D maybe TRBD1 (6 bases). V lost 2 bases to trimming and J lost 9 bases, with 16 bases between them. This CDR3 spans 13 amino acids. Germline CDR1 is SQVTM and CDR2 is ANQGSEA. CDR3 DNA sequence: TGCAGCGTTGAAAGCCAGGGACAATCGAGCTACACCTTC. It encodes CSVESQGQSSYTF.

The CDR3 sequence: CASSLFRELSSGANVLTF. DNA for the CDR3: TGTGCCAGCAGCTTATTTCGGGAACTATCCTCTGGGGCCAACGTCCTGACTTTC. V usage is TRBV7-9 and J usage is TRBJ2-6, with D possibly TRBD2 on 5 matching bases. Germline values: CDR1 SEHNR, CDR2 FQNEAQ (reference sequence). This CDR3 has 18 amino acids. Between the trimmed V and J ends, which lost 2 bases and 0 bases, there was a span of 14 bases.

The genes are TRBV3-1 and TRBJ2-5, with 9 positions matching TRBD2. Germline V gene sequence: CDR1 LGHDT, CDR2 YNNKEL (reference sequence). This CDR3 spans 14 amino acids. J gave up 12 bases and V 1 base, and 9 bases lay outside the gene matches. CDR3 sequence: CASSQVTSGSEEYF. CDR3 sequence (DNA): TGTGCCAGCAGCCAAGTGACTAGCGGTAGTGAGGAGTACTTC.

This clonotype was seen only a few times. The CDR3 sequence: CASSLPGTNTEAFF. As DNA, the CDR3 is TGCGCCAGCAGCTTACCAGGGACGAACACTGAAGCTTTCTTT. This chain uses TRBV5-1 with TRBJ1-1; tentatively, D is TRBD1 (5 bases). The CDR3 spans 14 residues. V lost 2 bases and J 1 base, leaving 9 bases between the germline ends. Germline V lookup: CDR1 SGHRS, CDR2 YFSETQ.

The CDR3 DNA sequence: TGCAGCGTTGAAGCCCTAATGGGGGGCGTAAGCGATGAGCAGTTCTTC. Translation: CSVEALMGGVSDEQFF. The chain couples TRBV29-1 to TRBJ2-1; D might be TRBD1 or TRBD2, each matching 6 bases. V dropped 1 base and J dropped 8 bases, with 21 bases sitting between them. This CDR3 region has 16 residues. Germline V gene data show CDR1 as SQVTM and CDR2 as ANQGSEA.

The J gene is TRBJ2-3, the V gene TRBV6-2 or TRBV6-3; 13 bases agree with TRBD2. The CDR3 is made up of 17 amino acids. CDR1 and CDR2 (germline): MNHEY, SVGEGT. J lost 7 bases, V lost 5 bases, and 12 bases had no gene match. The chain's CDR3 is CASSGSTSGGPLNTQYF. DNA of the CDR3: TGTGCCAGCAGTGGCTCGACTAGCGGGGGGCCCCTGAATACGCAGTATTTT.

V gene TRBV6-2 or TRBV6-3 combines with J gene TRBJ2-3; 7 nucleotides agree with TRBD2. V lost 7 bases and J lost 0; bases outside the gene matches: 4. The germline CDR1 and CDR2 sequences are MNHEY and SVGEGT. The CDR3 extends over 14 amino acids. CDR3 protein: CASKRGLSTDTQYF. DNA of the CDR3: TGTGCCAGCAAGCGGGGCCTTAGCACAGATACGCAGTATTTT.

The chain joins TRBV7-8 to TRBJ1-5; a possible D gene is TRBD1 (5 bases). The CDR3 has 12 amino acids. Trimming removed 4 bases from V and 9 bases from J, with 10 bases in between. CDR1 and CDR2 (germline): SGHVS, FQNEAQ. The CDR3 loop reads CASSSSGGPQHF. Here the CDR3 DNA reads TGTGCCAGCAGCTCGTCTGGGGGGCCCCAGCATTTT.

In DNA form, the CDR3 reads TGCAGCGTTGGGGACTGGATTGGTTATGGCTACACCTTC. Its translation: CSVGDWIGYGYTF. J is TRBJ1-2 and V is TRBV29-1; TRBD1 is a possible D gene (5 bases). Germline V gene lookup returns CDR1 SQVTM and CDR2 ANQGSEA. V was trimmed by 4 bases and J by 5 bases, leaving 14 bases between them. The CDR3 sequence is 13 residues long.

The chain employs TRBV6-2 or TRBV6-3 and TRBJ2-7; D not certain. The CDR3 is made up of 12 amino acids. Trimming stripped 6 bases from V and 4 bases from J, with 10 bases between. Per germline, CDR1 MNHEY and CDR2 SVGEGT. The CDR3 bases are TGTGCCAGCAGCCGAATAGATTACGAGCAGTACTTC. Translation gives CASSRIDYEQYF.

The sample holds a few counts of this clonotype. The chain links TRBV7-9 to TRBJ2-4, with 9 bases matching TRBD1. The germline gives CDR1 SEHNR, CDR2 FQNEAQ (reference sequence). The CDR3 length is 14 residues. V dropped 5 bases and J dropped 6; count of bases not matched to a gene: 5. As DNA, the CDR3 is TGTGCCAGCAGCCCGTTGGACAGGGGAAACATTCAGTACTTC. It specifies CASSPLDRGNIQYF.

This clonotype occurred a few times. J is TRBJ2-5 and V is TRBV4-3, with D possibly TRBD2 on 5 matching bases. CDR1 is LGHNA, CDR2 YSLEER, per germline. The CDR3 runs to 15 residues. Trimming pared 0 bases from V and 11 bases from J, leaving 19 bases between. CDR3 loop: CASSQDGNSAREQYF. CDR3 DNA sequence: TGCGCCAGCAGCCAAGATGGGAACTCAGCGAGGGAGCAGTACTTC.

The CDR3 region has the DNA TGTGCCAGCATCCCAATCCCGGGACGCGATACGCAGTATTTT. Protein sequence: CASIPIPGRDTQYF. J is TRBJ2-3 and V is TRBV5-5; perhaps D is TRBD1 or TRBD2 (5 bases each). Trimming removed 6 bases at V and 6 bases at J, with 17 bases between. Germline V gene sequence: CDR1 SGHKS, CDR2 YYEKEE (reference sequence). The CDR3 consists of 14 residues. Combining the CDR3 with reference TRBV5-5 and TRBJ2-3 gives the whole variable domain DAGVTQSPTHLIKTRGQQVTLRCSPISGHKSVSWYQQVLGQGPQFIFQYYEKEERGRGNFPDRFSARQFPNYSSELNVNALLLGDSALYLCASIPIPGRDTQYFGPGTRLTVL.

This clonotype was counted a few times. J is TRBJ2-1 and V is TRBV10-3, with 13 nucleotides matching TRBD2. The length of the CDR3 is 15 residues. The germline CDR1 and CDR2 sequences are ENHRY and SYGVKD. V lost 4 bases and J lost 4; bases outside the gene matches: 1. CDR3 loop: CAISVTSGGYNEQFF. CDR3 nucleotide sequence: TGTGCCATCAGTGTGACTAGCGGGGGGTACAATGAGCAGTTCTTC.

The chain carries TRBV7-9 and TRBJ2-6; D is ambiguous. The CDR3 has 12 residues. Between the trimmed V and J ends, which lost 5 bases and 6 bases, there was a span of 5 bases. Per the germline V gene, CDR1 is SEHNR and CDR2 is FQNEAQ (reference sequence). CDR3 sequence: CASSPLANVLTF. DNA of the CDR3: TGTGCCAGCAGCCCCTTGGCCAACGTCCTGACTTTC.

This clonotype was recorded a few times. The V call is TRBV3-1, the J call TRBJ2-6; D is ambiguous. Germline V CDR1 and CDR2: LGHDT, YNNKEL (reference sequence). The V end lost 0 bases, the J end lost 0 bases, and 12 bases lay between the germline ends. CDR3 length: 18 residues. CDR3 nucleotides: TGTGCCAGCAGCCAAGAGAGCGTACTATCCTCTGGGGCCAACGTCCTGACTTTC. Protein sequence: CASSQESVLSSGANVLTF.

The gene calls are TRBV9 and TRBJ2-7; 7 bases are shared with TRBD1. Unmatched junction bases numbered 17, after V lost 1 base and J lost 1 base. CDR1 and CDR2 (germline): SGDLS, YYNGEE. The CDR3 consists of 19 residues. The CDR3 DNA sequence: TGTGCCAGCAGCGTATCGCGCCGCCCGGACAGGAATGTGTCCTACGAGCAGTACTTC. Its translation is CASSVSRRPDRNVSYEQYF.

The chain employs TRBV9 and TRBJ2-7, with 7 bases identical to TRBD2. V was pared by 0 bases and J by 3 bases, with 9 bases of the junction left unmatched. This CDR3 region has 16 residues. Germline V gene lookup returns CDR1 SGDLS and CDR2 YYNGEE. The CDR3 coding sequence is TGTGCCAGCAGCGTAGGAGGGGAGGGTCTTTTCTACGAGCAGTACTTC. Its translation is CASSVGGEGLFYEQYF.